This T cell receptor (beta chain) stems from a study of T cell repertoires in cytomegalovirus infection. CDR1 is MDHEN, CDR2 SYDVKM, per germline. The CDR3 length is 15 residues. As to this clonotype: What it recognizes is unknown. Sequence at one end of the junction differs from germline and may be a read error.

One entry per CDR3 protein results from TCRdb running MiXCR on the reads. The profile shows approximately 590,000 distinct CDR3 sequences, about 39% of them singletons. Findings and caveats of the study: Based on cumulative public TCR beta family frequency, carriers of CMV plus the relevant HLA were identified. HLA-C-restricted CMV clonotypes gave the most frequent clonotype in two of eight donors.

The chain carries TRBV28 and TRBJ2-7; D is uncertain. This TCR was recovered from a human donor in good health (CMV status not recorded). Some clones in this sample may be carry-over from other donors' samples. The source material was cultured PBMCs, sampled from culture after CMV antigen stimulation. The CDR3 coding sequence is TGTGCCAGCAGTTATACTGTGGCAGGTTCCTGCGAGCAGTACTTC. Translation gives CASSYTVAGSCEQYF.